The next 19 T cell receptor beta chains were all read from a single sample in a study of control samples from healthy donors and cancer patients. This table comes from immunoSEQ multiplex PCR, and its TCRdb copy is limited to in-frame clones, with some not included. The repertoire holds about 82,000 clones, about 90% seen once, with around 20% in the top ten. The sequencing sample was made of blood. Receptors originate from a man aged 50-59 years in good health.

This sequence joins TRBV2 and TRBJ1-5, with 11 nucleotides matching TRBD1. CDR3 length: 14 residues. V lost 6 bases and J lost 6; bases outside the gene matches: 4. Germline V gene lookup returns CDR1 SNHLY and CDR2 FYNNEI. The CDR3 region has the DNA TGTGCCAGCAGCCCGGGACAGGGGGGTCAGCCCCAGCATTTT. Translated, it gives CASSPGQGGQPQHF.

In DNA, the CDR3 is TGTGCCATCAGTTTGGGCGACAGTCGCACAGATACGCAGTATTTT. It codes for CAISLGDSRTDTQYF. The chain combines TRBV10-3 with TRBJ2-3; D possibly corresponds to TRBD1 (5 bases). The CDR3 sequence is 15 residues long. Germline V gene data show CDR1 as ENHRY and CDR2 as SYGVKD. V lost 5 bases and J lost 1, with 13 bases in between.

CDR3 DNA: TGTGCCAGCAGTTACGGACAGGGACGAGCCAGGGTTGAGACCCAGTACTTC. As protein: CASSYGQGRARVETQYF. This chain links TRBV6-2 or TRBV6-3 with TRBJ2-5; 8 bases agree with TRBD1. Germline V gives CDR1 MNHEY, CDR2 SVGEGT. CDR3 length equals 17 residues. V shed 2 bases and J 5 bases; nucleotides not matched to a gene: 13.

The chain joins TRBV9 to TRBJ1-6, with 7 bases lining up with TRBD1. From germline, CDR1 is SGDLS and CDR2 YYNGEE. V gave up 4 bases and J gave up 8 bases; unmatched junction bases: 9. The CDR3 has 15 amino acids. The CDR3 DNA sequence: TGTGCCAGCAGCAGAGGCGCAGGGGGGGATTCACCCCTCCACTTT. Translating it yields CASSRGAGGDSPLHF.

The chain is built from TRBV7-2 and TRBJ2-1, with 7 bases that match TRBD2. The CDR3 is 14 residues long. Germline V CDR1 and CDR2: SGHTA, FQGNSA. V shed 0 bases, J shed 7 bases, and the junction held 3 bases outside the gene matches. CDR3 sequence: CASSLAGGRNEQFF. The CDR3 bases are TGTGCCAGCAGCTTAGCGGGAGGGAGGAATGAGCAGTTCTTC.

The chain carries TRBV6-6 and TRBJ2-1; D gene uncertain. Trimming took 7 bases from V and 7 from J, leaving 20 bases between them. This CDR3 comprises 15 residues. The germline gives CDR1 MNHNY, CDR2 SVGAGI (reference sequence). CDR3 nucleotides: TGTGCCAGCACCCTTCTCCCCTTGGTCGGAAATGAGCAGTTCTTC. Residues: CASTLLPLVGNEQFF.

V gene TRBV4-3 combines with J gene TRBJ2-1; D is perhaps TRBD1 (6 bases). This CDR3 comprises 16 residues. The ends were cut back, 0 bases at V and 7 bases at J, with 16 bases in the middle. CDR1 and CDR2 (germline): LGHNA, YSLEER. The CDR3: CASSQEGRGIRNEQFF. CDR3 nucleotide sequence: TGCGCCAGCAGCCAAGAGGGCAGGGGAATAAGAAATGAGCAGTTCTTC.

This clone was seen a handful of times. This chain joins TRBV5-6 and TRBJ1-2; 9 bases line up with TRBD1. The germline CDR1 and CDR2 sequences are SGHDT and YYEEEE. V gave up 1 base and J gave up 7 bases; unmatched junction bases: 11. The CDR3 has 16 amino acids. CDR3 bases: TGTGCCAGCAGCTTGCCTCTGGGCGGGACAGGGATTGGCTACACCTTC. Amino acids: CASSLPLGGTGIGYTF.

The chain has TRBV7-3 and TRBJ1-1; 7 bases align to TRBD1. V was clipped by 5 bases and J by 3 bases; unmatched bases: 3. Per the germline V gene, CDR1 is SGHTA and CDR2 is FQGTGA. The CDR3 consists of 13 residues. CDR3 region: CASSRDRYTEAFF. In DNA, the CDR3 is TGTGCCAGCAGCCGGGACAGATACACTGAAGCTTTCTTT.

The genes are TRBV19 and TRBJ1-1; D ambiguous. This CDR3 is 15 amino acids long. The V gene lost 2 bases and the J gene lost 1 base, with 11 bases spanning the gap. CDR1 LNHDA and CDR2 SQIVND come from the germline V gene (reference sequence). For the CDR3, the DNA is TGTGCCAGTAGTATATTGGGTAGACAGAACACTGAAGCTTTCTTT. Amino acids: CASSILGRQNTEAFF. The variable domain in full, completed from reference TRBV19 and TRBJ1-1, reads DGGITQSPKYLFRKEGQNVTLSCEQNLNHDAMYWYRQDPGQGLRLIYYSQIVNDFQKGDIAEGYSVSREKKESFPLTVTSAQKNPTAFYLCASSILGRQNTEAFFGQGTRLTVV.

This chain joins TRBV5-4 and TRBJ2-3; D is possibly TRBD1 or TRBD2 (5 bases each). Germline V CDR1 and CDR2: SGHNT, YYREEE (reference sequence). V was pared by 2 bases and J by 3 bases, with 16 bases between. The CDR3 runs 16 residues. CDR3 protein: CASSLRDRALTDTQYF. CDR3 coding DNA: TGTGCCAGCAGCTTACGGGACCGGGCGTTAACAGATACGCAGTATTTT.

The CDR3 here is CASSYNGQGGTEAFF. CDR3 in DNA: TGTGCCAGCAGCTACAATGGGCAGGGTGGCACTGAAGCTTTCTTT. This rearrangement joins TRBV7-8 to TRBJ1-1; tentative D call: TRBD1 (5 bases). The CDR3 runs 15 residues. Germline-derived CDR1 and CDR2 are SGHVS and FQNEAQ. V was shortened by 4 bases and J by 4 bases, with 16 bases between the two germline ends. Full variable domain (missing parts from reference TRBV7-8 and TRBJ1-1): GAGVSQSPRYKVAKRGQDVALRCDPISGHVSLFWYQQALGQGPEFLTYFQNEAQLDKSGLPSDRFFAERPEGSVSTLKIQRTQQEDSAVYLCASSYNGQGGTEAFFGQGTRLTVV.

The chain uses TRBV9 and TRBJ2-5, with D maybe TRBD1 (5 bases). The V gene lost 3 bases and the J gene lost 4 bases, with 10 bases spanning the gap. CDR3 length equals 13 residues. CDR1 SGDLS and CDR2 YYNGEE come from the germline V gene. CDR3 in amino acids: CASSEQGTETQYF. CDR3 nucleotides: TGTGCCAGCAGCGAGCAGGGAACAGAGACCCAGTACTTC.

This clone came up once. The rearrangement links TRBV6-1 to TRBJ2-2; D gene unclear. CDR3 length: 12 residues. The germline V and J ends were trimmed by 2 bases and 6 bases, with 4 bases remaining between them. Germline V gene sequence: CDR1 MNHNS, CDR2 SASEGT. The chain's CDR3 is CASSELAGELFF. The CDR3 nucleotides read TGTGCCAGCAGTGAACTCGCCGGGGAGCTGTTTTTT.

This chain uses TRBV19 with TRBJ2-7; D tentatively reads TRBD1 or TRBD2 (5 bases each). Looked up from germline, CDR1 is LNHDA and CDR2 is SQIVND (reference sequence). The V end lost 6 bases, the J end lost 3 bases, and 18 bases lay between the germline ends. This CDR3 region has 15 residues. Written as DNA, the CDR3 is TGTGCCAGTAGCAACCCGGGGCCGGGGCTCTACGAGCAGTACTTC. Its translation is CASSNPGPGLYEQYF.

The rearrangement joins TRBV7-2 to TRBJ2-7; unclear D gene. Trimming left V 8 bases short and J 0 bases short, with 11 bases between. The CDR3 consists of 13 residues. The germline CDR1 and CDR2 sequences are SGHTA and FQGNSA. The CDR3 region is CASPRSSSYEQYF. The DNA for the CDR3 is TGTGCCAGCCCCCGCTCCAGCTCCTACGAGCAGTACTTC.

The V call is TRBV27, the J call TRBJ1-4; TRBD1 might be the D (5 bases). Trimming shortened V by 2 bases and J by 6 bases, and 13 bases separated the two germline ends. This CDR3 comprises 15 residues. Germline V lookup: CDR1 MNHEY, CDR2 SMNVEV (reference sequence). Here the CDR3 DNA reads TGTGCCAGCAGTTTAAATCCCAGGGTAGATGAAAAACTGTTTTTT. This gives the protein CASSLNPRVDEKLFF.

The gene calls are TRBV19 and TRBJ2-7; 8 bases match TRBD2. CDR3 size: 14 residues. Trimming cost V 5 bases and J 3 bases; bases outside gene matches: 6. Germline V gene lookup returns CDR1 LNHDA and CDR2 SQIVND (reference sequence). In DNA form, the CDR3 reads TGTGCCAGTAGTCTGAATAGCGGGAACTACGAGCAGTACTTC. Translation: CASSLNSGNYEQYF.

The V and J genes are TRBV6-5 and TRBJ2-4; D may be TRBD2 (5 bases). The CDR3 sequence is 14 residues long. V was clipped by 6 bases and J by 6 bases, with 15 bases between them. Germline CDR1 is MNHEY and CDR2 is SVGAGI. The CDR3 protein is CASRAPSAGNIQYF. CDR3 nucleotides: TGTGCCAGCAGGGCCCCATCGGCGGGAAACATTCAGTACTTC.